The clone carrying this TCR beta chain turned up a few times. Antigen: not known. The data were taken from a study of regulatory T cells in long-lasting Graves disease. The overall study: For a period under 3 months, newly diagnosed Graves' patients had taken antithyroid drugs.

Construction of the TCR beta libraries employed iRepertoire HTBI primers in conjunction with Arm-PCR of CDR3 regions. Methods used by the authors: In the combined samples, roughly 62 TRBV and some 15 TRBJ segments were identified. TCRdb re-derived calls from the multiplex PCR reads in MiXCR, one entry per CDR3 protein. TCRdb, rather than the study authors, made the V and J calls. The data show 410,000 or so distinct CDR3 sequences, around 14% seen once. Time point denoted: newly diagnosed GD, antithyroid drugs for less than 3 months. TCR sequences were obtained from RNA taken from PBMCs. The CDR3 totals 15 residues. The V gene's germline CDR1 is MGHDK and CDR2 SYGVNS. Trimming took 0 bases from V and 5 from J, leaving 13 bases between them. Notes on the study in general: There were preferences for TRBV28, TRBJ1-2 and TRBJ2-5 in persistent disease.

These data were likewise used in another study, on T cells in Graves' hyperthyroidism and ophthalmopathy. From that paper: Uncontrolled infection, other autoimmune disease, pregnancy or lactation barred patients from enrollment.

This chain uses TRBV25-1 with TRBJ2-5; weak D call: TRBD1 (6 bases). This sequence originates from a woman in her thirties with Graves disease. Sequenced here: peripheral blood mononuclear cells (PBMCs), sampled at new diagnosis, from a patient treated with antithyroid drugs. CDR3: CASSEYPGVQETQYF. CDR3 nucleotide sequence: TGTGCCAGCAGTGAATACCCAGGGGTGCAGGAGACCCAGTACTTC. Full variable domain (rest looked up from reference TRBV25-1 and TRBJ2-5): EADIYQTPRYLVIGTGKKITLECSQTMGHDKMYWYQQDPGMELHLIHYSYGVNSTEKGDLSSESTVSRIRTEHFPLTLESARPSHTSQYLCASSEYPGVQETQYFGPGTRLLVL.